The 4 T cell receptor beta chains reported below all come from one sample, sequenced in a study of technical replicates of blood from a few donors. Repertoires were generated with immunoSEQ multiplex PCR, while TCRdb's copy carries only in-frame clones and drops some. Among about 59,000 clones listed, approximately 92% were seen once. The sequencing sample was made of PBMCs. Receptors originate from a human donor in good health. Some clones in this sample may be carry-over from other donors' samples.

The chain links TRBV7-2 to TRBJ2-7, with a possible D match to TRBD2 (5 bases). The CDR3 is 18 amino acids. The V end lost 1 base, the J end lost 4 bases, and 23 bases lay between the germline ends. Per the germline V gene, CDR1 is SGHTA and CDR2 is FQGNSA. The chain's CDR3 is CASSLGTAGGSYYYEQYF. CDR3 DNA: TGTGCCAGCAGCTTAGGGACGGCGGGCGGGTCGTATTATTACGAGCAGTACTTC.

In DNA form, the CDR3 reads TGTGCCACCAGCAACCGGAGGACAGGGGCCGTAATATATGGCTACACCTTC. It yields the protein CATSNRRTGAVIYGYTF. V is TRBV15 and J is TRBJ1-2, with 9 bases that match TRBD1. The length of the CDR3 is 17 residues. Unmatched junction bases numbered 14, after V lost 4 bases and J lost 5 bases. The germline CDR1 and CDR2 sequences are LNHNV and YYDKDF (reference sequence).

This chain uses TRBV7-2 with TRBJ2-7, with a tentative D call TRBD1 (6 bases). V gave up 5 bases and J gave up 3 bases, with 11 bases separating them. CDR3 length equals 13 residues. Germline CDR1 reads SGHTA; CDR2 reads FQGNSA. Written as DNA, the CDR3 is TGTGCCAGCAGCCCAGGGGCTCACTACGAGCAGTACTTC. This encodes CASSPGAHYEQYF.

The chain employs TRBV7-3 and TRBJ2-5, with 9 bases lining up with TRBD1. This CDR3 is built from 14 residues. Looked up from germline, CDR1 is SGHTA and CDR2 is FQGTGA. Trimming removed 4 bases from V and 5 bases from J; junction bases left unmatched: 5. The CDR3 loop reads CASSSTGGVETQYF. The CDR3 DNA reads TGTGCCAGCAGCTCAACAGGGGGCGTGGAGACCCAGTACTTC.